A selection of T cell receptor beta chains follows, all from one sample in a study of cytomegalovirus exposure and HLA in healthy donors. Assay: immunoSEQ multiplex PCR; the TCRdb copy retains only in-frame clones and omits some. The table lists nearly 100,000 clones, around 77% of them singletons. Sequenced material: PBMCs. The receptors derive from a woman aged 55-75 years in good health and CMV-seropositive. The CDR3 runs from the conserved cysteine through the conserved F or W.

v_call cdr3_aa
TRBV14 CASSQGRVDEKLFF
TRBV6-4 CASSDSGQNTGELFF
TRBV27 CASSLRQGEGYTF
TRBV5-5 CASSLSGQTNYGYTF
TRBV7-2 CASSLGLAWETQYF
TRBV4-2 CASSPFGTGGTGELFF
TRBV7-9 CASSLGPPGQGGQPQHF
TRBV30 CAWSLRTGTEAFF
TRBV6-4 CASSLSRYNEQFF
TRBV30 CAWRPGLGYNEQFF
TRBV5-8 CASSLVHTNYGYTF
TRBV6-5 CASSSRDRGLYGYTF
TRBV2 CASSDQGSGYTF